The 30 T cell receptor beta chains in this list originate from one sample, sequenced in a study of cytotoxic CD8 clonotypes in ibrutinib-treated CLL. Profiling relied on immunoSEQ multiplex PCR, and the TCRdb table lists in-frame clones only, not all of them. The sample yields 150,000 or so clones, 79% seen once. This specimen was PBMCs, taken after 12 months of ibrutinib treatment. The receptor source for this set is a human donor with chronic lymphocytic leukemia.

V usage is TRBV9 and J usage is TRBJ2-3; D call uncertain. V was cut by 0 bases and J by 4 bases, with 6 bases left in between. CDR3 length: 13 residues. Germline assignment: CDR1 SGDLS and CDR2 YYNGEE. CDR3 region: CASSVGPPDTQYF. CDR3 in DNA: TGTGCCAGCAGCGTAGGACCCCCAGATACGCAGTATTTT.

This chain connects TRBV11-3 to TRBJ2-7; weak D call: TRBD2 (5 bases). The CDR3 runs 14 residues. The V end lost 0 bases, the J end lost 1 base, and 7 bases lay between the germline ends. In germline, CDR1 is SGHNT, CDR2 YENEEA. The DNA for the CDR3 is TGTGCCAGCAGCTTAGAGTCGGGATCCTACGAGCAGTACTTC. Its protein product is CASSLESGSYEQYF.

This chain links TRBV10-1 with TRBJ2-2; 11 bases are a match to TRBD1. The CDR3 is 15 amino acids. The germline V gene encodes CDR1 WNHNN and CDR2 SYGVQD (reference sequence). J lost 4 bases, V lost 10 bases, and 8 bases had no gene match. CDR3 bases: TGCGCCACTTCAGGGACAGGGGGACTCACCGGGGAGCTGTTTTTT. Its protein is CATSGTGGLTGELFF.

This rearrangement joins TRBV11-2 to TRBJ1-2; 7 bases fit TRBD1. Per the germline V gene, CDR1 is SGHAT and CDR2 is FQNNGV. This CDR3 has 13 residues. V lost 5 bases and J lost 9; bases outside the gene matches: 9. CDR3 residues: CASSIGTANSYTF. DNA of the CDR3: TGTGCCAGCAGCATCGGGACAGCGAATAGCTACACCTTC. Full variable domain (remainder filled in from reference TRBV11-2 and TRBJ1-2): EAGVAQSPRYKIIEKRQSVAFWCNPISGHATLYWYQQILGQGPKLLIQFQNNGVVDDSQLPKDRFSAERLKGVDSTLKIQPAKLEDSAVYLCASSIGTANSYTFGSGTRLTVV.

For the CDR3, the DNA is TGTGCTAGTGGGCTCGTGGTAGCGGGAGCCAATGAGCAGTTCTTC. This translates into CASGLVVAGANEQFF. The rearrangement links TRBV12-5 to TRBJ2-1; 9 nucleotides agree with TRBD2. V shed 6 bases, J shed 6 bases, and the junction held 9 bases outside the gene matches. Germline CDR1 is LGHNT and CDR2 is FRNRAP. The CDR3 sequence is 15 residues long.

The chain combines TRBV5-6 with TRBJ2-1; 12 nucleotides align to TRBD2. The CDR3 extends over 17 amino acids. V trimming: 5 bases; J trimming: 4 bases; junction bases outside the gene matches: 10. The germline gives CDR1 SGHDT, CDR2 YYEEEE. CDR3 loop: CASRDGLAGSRYNEQFF. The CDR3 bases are TGTGCCAGCAGAGACGGACTAGCGGGGAGCAGGTACAATGAGCAGTTCTTC.

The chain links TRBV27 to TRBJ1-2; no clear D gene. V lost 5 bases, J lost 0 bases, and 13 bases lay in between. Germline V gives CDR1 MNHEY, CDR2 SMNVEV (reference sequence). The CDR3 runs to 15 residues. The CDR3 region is CASSTRGRANYGYTF. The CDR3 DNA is TGTGCCAGCAGTACCCGAGGCAGAGCTAACTATGGCTACACCTTC.

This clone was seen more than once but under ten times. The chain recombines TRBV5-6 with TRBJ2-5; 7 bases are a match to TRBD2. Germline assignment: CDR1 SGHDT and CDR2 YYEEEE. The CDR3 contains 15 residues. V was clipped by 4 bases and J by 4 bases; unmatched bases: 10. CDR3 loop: CASSRLADPVETQYF. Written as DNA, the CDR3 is TGTGCCAGCAGCCGACTAGCAGACCCGGTAGAGACCCAGTACTTC.

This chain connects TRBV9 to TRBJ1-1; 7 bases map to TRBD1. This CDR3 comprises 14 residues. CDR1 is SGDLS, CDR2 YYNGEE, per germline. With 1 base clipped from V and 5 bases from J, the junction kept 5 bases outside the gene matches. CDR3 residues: CASSVHIQGTEAFF. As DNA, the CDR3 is TGTGCCAGCAGCGTACACATACAGGGGACTGAAGCTTTCTTT.

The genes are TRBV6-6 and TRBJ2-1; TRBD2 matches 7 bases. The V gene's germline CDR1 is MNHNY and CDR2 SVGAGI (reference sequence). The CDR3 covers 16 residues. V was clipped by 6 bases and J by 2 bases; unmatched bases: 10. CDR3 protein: CASRDYSGRAYNEQFF. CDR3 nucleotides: TGTGCCAGCAGGGATTATAGCGGGCGCGCCTACAATGAGCAGTTCTTC.

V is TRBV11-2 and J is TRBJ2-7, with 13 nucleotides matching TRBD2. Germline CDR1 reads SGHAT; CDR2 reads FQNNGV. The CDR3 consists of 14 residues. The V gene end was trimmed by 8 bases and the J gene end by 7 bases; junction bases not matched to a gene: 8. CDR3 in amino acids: CASLTGTSGKEQYF. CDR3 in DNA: TGTGCCAGCTTGACCGGGACTAGCGGGAAGGAGCAGTACTTC. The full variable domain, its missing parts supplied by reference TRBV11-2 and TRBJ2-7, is EAGVAQSPRYKIIEKRQSVAFWCNPISGHATLYWYQQILGQGPKLLIQFQNNGVVDDSQLPKDRFSAERLKGVDSTLKIQPAKLEDSAVYLCASLTGTSGKEQYFGPGTRLTVT.

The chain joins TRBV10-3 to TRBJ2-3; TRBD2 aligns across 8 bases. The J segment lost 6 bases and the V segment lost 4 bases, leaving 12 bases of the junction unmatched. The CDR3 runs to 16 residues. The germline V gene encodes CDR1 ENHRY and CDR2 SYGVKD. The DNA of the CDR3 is TGTGCCATCAGTGGGAGCTCGGCGGGAGGTCTGGATACGCAGTATTTT. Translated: CAISGSSAGGLDTQYF.

CDR3 nucleotides: TGTGCCAGCAGCTTGGCCGAGACATCGAATCGGGAGCTGTTTTTT. Protein sequence: CASSLAETSNRELFF. The V and J genes are TRBV5-6 and TRBJ2-2; D gene unclear. The CDR3 extends over 15 amino acids. Germline V gene data show CDR1 as SGHDT and CDR2 as YYEEEE. The V end lost 0 bases, the J end lost 9 bases, and 15 bases lay between the germline ends.

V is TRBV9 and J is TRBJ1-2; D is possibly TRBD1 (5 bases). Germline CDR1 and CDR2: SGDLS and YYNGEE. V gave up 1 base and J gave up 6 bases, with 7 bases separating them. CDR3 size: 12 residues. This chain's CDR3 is CASSVRGDGYTF. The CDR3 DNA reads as TGTGCCAGCAGCGTAAGAGGGGATGGCTACACCTTC.

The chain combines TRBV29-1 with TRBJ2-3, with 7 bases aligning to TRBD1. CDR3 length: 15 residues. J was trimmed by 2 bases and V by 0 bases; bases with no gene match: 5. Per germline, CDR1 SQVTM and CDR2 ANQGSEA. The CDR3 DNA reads TGCAGCGTTGAAGAGAACAGGGGATACACAGATACGCAGTATTTT. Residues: CSVEENRGYTDTQYF.

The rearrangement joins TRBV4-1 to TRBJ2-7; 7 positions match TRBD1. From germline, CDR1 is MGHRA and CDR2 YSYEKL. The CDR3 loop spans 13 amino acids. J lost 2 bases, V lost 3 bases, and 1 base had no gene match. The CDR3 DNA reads TGCGCCAGCAGCCAGGGACAGACCTACGAGCAGTACTTC. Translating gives CASSQGQTYEQYF.

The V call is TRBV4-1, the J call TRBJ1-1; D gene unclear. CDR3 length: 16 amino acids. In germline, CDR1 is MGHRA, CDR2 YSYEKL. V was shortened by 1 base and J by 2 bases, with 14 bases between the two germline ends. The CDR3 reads CASSQGVVWGNTEAFF. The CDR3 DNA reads TGCGCCAGCAGCCAAGGGGTTGTGTGGGGTAACACTGAAGCTTTCTTT.

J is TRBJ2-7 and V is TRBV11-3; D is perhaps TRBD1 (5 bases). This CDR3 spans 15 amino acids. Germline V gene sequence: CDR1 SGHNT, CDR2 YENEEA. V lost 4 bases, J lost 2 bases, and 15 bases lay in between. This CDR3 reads CASSSQGHGTYEQYF. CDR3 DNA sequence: TGTGCCAGCAGCTCCCAAGGACACGGAACCTACGAGCAGTACTTC.

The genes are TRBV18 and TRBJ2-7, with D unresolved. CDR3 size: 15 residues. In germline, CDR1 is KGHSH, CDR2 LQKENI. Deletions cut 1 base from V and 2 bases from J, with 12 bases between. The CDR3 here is CASSPLVDPAYEQYF. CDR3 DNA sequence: TGTGCCAGCTCACCACTCGTGGATCCCGCCTACGAGCAGTACTTC.

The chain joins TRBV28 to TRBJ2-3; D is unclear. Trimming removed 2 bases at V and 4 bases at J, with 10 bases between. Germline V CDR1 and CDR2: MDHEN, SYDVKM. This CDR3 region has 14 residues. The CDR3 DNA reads TGTGCCAGCAGTTTAAGGTCGATAGCAGATACGCAGTATTTT. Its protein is CASSLRSIADTQYF.

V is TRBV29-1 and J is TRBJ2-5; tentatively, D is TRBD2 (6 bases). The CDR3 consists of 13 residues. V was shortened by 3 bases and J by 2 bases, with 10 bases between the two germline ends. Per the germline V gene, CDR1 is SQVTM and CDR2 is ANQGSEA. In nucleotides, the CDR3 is TGCAGCGTTGATGGGGACTTACAAGAGACCCAGTACTTC. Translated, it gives CSVDGDLQETQYF.

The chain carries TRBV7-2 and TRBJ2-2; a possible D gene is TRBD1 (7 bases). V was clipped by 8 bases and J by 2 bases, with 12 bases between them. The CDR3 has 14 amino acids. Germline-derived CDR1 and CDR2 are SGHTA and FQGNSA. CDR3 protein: CASGGTANTGELFF. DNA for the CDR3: TGTGCCAGCGGCGGGACAGCCAACACCGGGGAGCTGTTTTTT.

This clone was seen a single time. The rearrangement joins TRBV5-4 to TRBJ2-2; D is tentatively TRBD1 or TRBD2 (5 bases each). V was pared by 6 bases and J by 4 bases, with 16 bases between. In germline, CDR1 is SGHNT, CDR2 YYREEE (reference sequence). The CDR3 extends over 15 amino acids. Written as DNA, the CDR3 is TGTGCCAGCACCTATACGGGGCTGTTCACCGGGGAGCTGTTTTTT. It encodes CASTYTGLFTGELFF.

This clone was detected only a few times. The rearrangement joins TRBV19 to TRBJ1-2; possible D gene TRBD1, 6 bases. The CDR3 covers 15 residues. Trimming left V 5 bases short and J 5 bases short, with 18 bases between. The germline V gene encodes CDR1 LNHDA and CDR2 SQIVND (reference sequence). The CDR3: CASSDGTSPIYGYTF. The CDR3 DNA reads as TGTGCCAGTAGTGACGGGACAAGTCCGATATATGGCTACACCTTC.

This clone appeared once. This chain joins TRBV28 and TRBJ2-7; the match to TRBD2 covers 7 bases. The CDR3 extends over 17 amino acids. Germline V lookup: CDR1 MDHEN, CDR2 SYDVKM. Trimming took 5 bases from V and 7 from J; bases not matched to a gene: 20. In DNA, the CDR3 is TGTGCCAGCAGTAGCCCTCCTAAACTAGCGTGGTGGGAGGAGCAGTACTTC. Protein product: CASSSPPKLAWWEEQYF.

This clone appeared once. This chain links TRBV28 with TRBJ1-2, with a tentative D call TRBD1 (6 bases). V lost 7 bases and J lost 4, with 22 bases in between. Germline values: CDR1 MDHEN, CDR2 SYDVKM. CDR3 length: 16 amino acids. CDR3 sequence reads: CASTPFGTGSSYGYTF. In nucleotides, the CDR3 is TGTGCCAGCACCCCTTTTGGCACAGGGTCATCCTATGGCTACACCTTC.

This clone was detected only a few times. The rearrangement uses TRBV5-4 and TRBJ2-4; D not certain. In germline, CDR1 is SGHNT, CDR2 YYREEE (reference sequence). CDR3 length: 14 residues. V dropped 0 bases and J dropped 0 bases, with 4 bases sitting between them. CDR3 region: CASSLELAKNIQYF. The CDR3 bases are TGTGCCAGCAGCTTGGAACTAGCCAAAAACATTCAGTACTTC.

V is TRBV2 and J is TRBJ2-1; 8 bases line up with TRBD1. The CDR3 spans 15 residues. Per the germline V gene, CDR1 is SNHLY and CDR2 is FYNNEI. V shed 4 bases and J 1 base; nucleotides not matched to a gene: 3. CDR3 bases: TGTGCCAGCAGTGTGGACAGGGTATCCTACAATGAGCAGTTCTTC. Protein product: CASSVDRVSYNEQFF.

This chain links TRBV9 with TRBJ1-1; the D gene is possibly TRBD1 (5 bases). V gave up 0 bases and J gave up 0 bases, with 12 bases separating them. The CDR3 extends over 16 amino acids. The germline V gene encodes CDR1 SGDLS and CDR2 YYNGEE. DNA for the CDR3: TGTGCCAGCAGCGTAGGGTCCACAGGTGTGAACACTGAAGCTTTCTTT. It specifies CASSVGSTGVNTEAFF.

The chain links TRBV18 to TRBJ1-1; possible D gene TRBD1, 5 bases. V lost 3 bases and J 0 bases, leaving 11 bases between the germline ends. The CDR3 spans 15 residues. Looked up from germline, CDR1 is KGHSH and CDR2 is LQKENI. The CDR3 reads CASSPSRGLNTEAFF. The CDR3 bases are TGTGCCAGCTCACCGTCAAGGGGACTGAACACTGAAGCTTTCTTT.